This T cell receptor beta chain is from a study of blood T cell repertoires in COVID-19. Clones were read by immunoSEQ multiplex PCR, and TCRdb kept only the in-frame ones, dropping some. Of under 250,000 clones in the sample, 82% were seen once. The CDR3 extends over 13 amino acids. Germline V gene data show CDR1 as SEHNR and CDR2 as FQNEAQ (reference sequence). With 7 bases removed from V and 4 bases from J, the gap between germline ends came to 10 bases. This TCR was recovered from a woman aged 55 to 70 who had recovered from COVID-19. The rearrangement links TRBV7-9 to TRBJ2-2; tentative D call: TRBD1 (6 bases). The sample consisted of PBMCs or T cells enriched from blood (not recorded which). The CDR3 protein is CASKQGSTGELFF. Here the CDR3 DNA reads TGTGCCAGCAAACAGGGATCCACCGGGGAGCTGTTTTTT.